This passage covers 5 T cell receptor beta chains from one sample sequenced in a study of siplizumab effects on memory and regulatory T cells. Using immunoSEQ multiplex PCR, the repertoire was profiled, and TCRdb retains in-frame clones only, with some absent. The data hold approximately 94,000 clones, with roughly 93% observed a single time. Sequencing input: CD8+ T cells sorted from blood. The origin of the receptors is a human donor in good health.

The chain carries TRBV6-1 and TRBJ2-7; 7 positions match TRBD1. Germline V CDR1 and CDR2: MNHNS, SASEGT. The trim removed 5 bases at V and 5 bases at J, leaving 12 bases unmatched. The CDR3 contains 15 residues. DNA of the CDR3: TGTGCCAGCAGTACTCCGGGACAGAGATCAGACGAGCAGTACTTC. Translating it yields CASSTPGQRSDEQYF.

The chain combines TRBV30 with TRBJ2-2, with D perhaps TRBD1 or TRBD2 (7 bases each). The germline V gene encodes CDR1 GTSNPN and CDR2 SVGIG (reference sequence). Trimming cost V 1 base and J 5 bases, with 11 bases left between them. The CDR3 runs to 14 residues. The CDR3 DNA reads TGTGCCTGGAGTGGGCAGGGGGGGACCGGGGAGCTGTTTTTT. The encoded protein is CAWSGQGGTGELFF.

This chain connects TRBV4-2 to TRBJ1-4, with TRBD1 identical over 10 bases. There are 15 residues in the CDR3. The junction had 6 bases not matched to a gene; V was cut back by 3 bases and J by 8 bases. CDR1 and CDR2 (germline): LGHNA, YNFKEQ. CDR3 region: CASSQGQGSGEKLFF. CDR3 DNA: TGTGCCAGCAGCCAGGGACAGGGGTCGGGCGAAAAACTGTTTTTT.

The V and J genes are TRBV20-1 and TRBJ1-2, with D uncertain. Germline V gene lookup returns CDR1 DFQATT and CDR2 SNEGSKA (reference sequence). The CDR3 covers 10 residues. V was clipped by 3 bases and J by 7 bases, with 6 bases between them. CDR3 loop: CSASHSGYTF. In nucleotides, the CDR3 is TGCAGTGCTAGCCACAGTGGCTACACCTTC.

This rearrangement joins TRBV9 to TRBJ2-2, with D tentatively TRBD1 (6 bases). Germline V CDR1 and CDR2: SGDLS, YYNGEE. Deletions cut 2 bases from V and 5 bases from J, with 16 bases between. This CDR3 is built from 16 residues. The CDR3, as DNA: TGTGCCAGCAGCGTCACTACGGGACACGGGACCGGGGAGCTGTTTTTT. This translates into CASSVTTGHGTGELFF.